This T cell receptor beta chain was identified during a study of blood T cell repertoires in COVID-19. Study as a whole: Collection of acute and convalescent COVID-19 samples took place in the United States, Italy and Spain. Nucleic acid was either cDNA or gDNA, and it came from T cells, B-cell-depleted T cells, or PBMCs.

The CDR3 length is 14 residues. Germline V gene sequence: CDR1 WNHNN, CDR2 SYGVQD (reference sequence). V dropped 4 bases and J dropped 7; count of bases not matched to a gene: 6. Original processing notes: Reference gene primer amplification yielded estimated nucleated cell counts. Assay used: immunoSEQ multiplex PCR; TCRdb lists only in-frame clones, some missing. The DNA gave D and trimming, while V, J and clone size come from that table. The sample yields about 74,000 clones, about 92% seen once. This sequence joins TRBV10-1 and TRBJ2-1, with TRBD2 matching 8 bases. Specimen: peripheral blood. The receptor was isolated from a man aged 50 to 60 with acute or convalescent COVID-19. CDR3 sequence (DNA): TGCGCCAGCAGTGCGGGACTAGTTTCGAATGAGCAGTTCTTC. Amino acids: CASSAGLVSNEQFF.